What follows are 16 T cell receptor beta chains derived from one specimen sequenced in a study of chemoradiotherapy in HPV16-positive cancers. Only in-frame clones appear in the TCRdb table, and some are missing; sequencing was by immunoSEQ multiplex PCR. The profile shows 8,000 to 10,000 clones, about nine tenths of them singletons. Sequencing was performed on blood, taken from a patient who underwent chemoradiotherapy. All receptors come from a human donor with HPV-associated anogenital cancer.

The rearrangement joins TRBV7-2 to TRBJ2-3; D is uncertain. Germline loops: CDR1 SGHTA, CDR2 FQGNSA. CDR3 length equals 15 residues. V was clipped by 2 bases and J by 0 bases, with 9 bases between them. CDR3 region: CASSLSRSSTDTQYF. The CDR3 bases are TGTGCCAGCAGCTTATCGCGCTCTAGCACAGATACGCAGTATTTT.

The chain couples TRBV7-8 to TRBJ1-3; maybe TRBD1 (5 bases). From germline, CDR1 is SGHVS and CDR2 FQNEAQ. Trimming stripped 0 bases from V and 0 bases from J, with 12 bases between. The CDR3 runs 17 residues. DNA of the CDR3: TGTGCCAGCAGCTTAGCACCGAGACAGAGCTCTGGAAACACCATATATTTT. It is translated as CASSLAPRQSSGNTIYF.

The chain links TRBV5-4 to TRBJ2-7; the D gene is possibly TRBD1 (5 bases). V lost 4 bases and J lost 1, with 12 bases in between. Looked up from germline, CDR1 is SGHNT and CDR2 is YYREEE (reference sequence). This CDR3 is built from 14 residues. The CDR3 DNA follows: TGTGCCAGCAGCAGGGAACAGGTTTCCTACGAGCAGTACTTC. It encodes CASSREQVSYEQYF.

This clone occurred a few times. The chain employs TRBV15 and TRBJ1-3; D is unclear. There are 17 residues in the CDR3. The V end was cut by 3 bases, the J end by 0 bases, with 15 bases between. CDR1 and CDR2 from the germline V gene are LNHNV and YYDKDF (reference sequence). This CDR3 is CATSRDYDGLSGNTIYF. CDR3 nucleotide sequence: TGTGCCACCAGCAGGGATTATGACGGACTCTCTGGAAACACCATATATTTT.

This sequence joins TRBV6-4 and TRBJ2-7; no definite D call. The CDR3 runs 17 residues. The germline CDR1 and CDR2 sequences are MRHNA and SNTAGT. Trimming stripped 2 bases from V and 5 bases from J, with 22 bases between. The CDR3 here is CASSDPPRLLSSHEQYV. In DNA, the CDR3 is TGTGCCAGCAGTGACCCGCCGAGGCTATTATCTTCCCACGAGCAGTACGTC.

The chain uses TRBV19 and TRBJ1-1, with TRBD1 as a possible D gene (5 bases). Germline values: CDR1 LNHDA, CDR2 SQIVND (reference sequence). Trimming took off 7 bases at V and 3 bases at J, with 12 bases between the two ends. This CDR3 comprises 13 residues. The CDR3 here is CASTGGWYTEAFF. The CDR3 DNA reads as TGTGCCAGTACGGGGGGTTGGTACACTGAAGCTTTCTTT.

The chain carries TRBV5-6 and TRBJ1-4, with D possibly being TRBD1 (6 bases). Germline CDR1 is SGHDT and CDR2 is YYEEEE. V gave up 5 bases and J gave up 8 bases, with 16 bases separating them. CDR3 length: 14 residues. CDR3 residues: CASSWGALGEKLFF. The CDR3 DNA reads as TGTGCCAGCAGTTGGGGGGCATTAGGGGAAAAACTGTTTTTT. The full variable domain, in which reference TRBV5-6 and TRBJ1-4 provide the parts outside the CDR3, is DAGVTQSPTHLIKTRGQQVTLRCSPKSGHDTVSWYQQALGQGPQFIFQYYEEEERQRGNFPDRFSGHQFPNYSSELNVNALLLGDSALYLCASSWGALGEKLFFGSGTQLSVL.

The chain links TRBV6-5 to TRBJ2-5, with 8 bases fitting TRBD1. Germline CDR1 and CDR2: MNHEY and SVGAGI. V lost 6 bases to trimming and J lost 4 bases; unmatched junction nucleotides: 10. The CDR3 has 15 amino acids. The CDR3: CASRRTGHSLETQYF. The CDR3 DNA is TGTGCCAGCAGAAGGACAGGGCACTCCCTAGAGACCCAGTACTTC.

The rearrangement uses TRBV5-5 and TRBJ1-1, with D possibly TRBD1 on 6 matching bases. Germline V CDR1 and CDR2: SGHKS, YYEKEE (reference sequence). With 4 bases removed from V and 0 bases from J, the gap between germline ends came to 16 bases. The CDR3 has 16 amino acids. The CDR3 DNA reads as TGTGCCAGCAGCCCCGTCCCGAGGGGGATGAACACTGAAGCTTTCTTT. It yields the protein CASSPVPRGMNTEAFF.

The chain is built from TRBV6-5 and TRBJ2-6; D is possibly TRBD1 (5 bases). V lost 9 bases, J lost 0 bases, and 12 bases lay in between. Germline V gene data show CDR1 as MNHEY and CDR2 as SVGAGI. This CDR3 has 15 amino acids. As DNA, the CDR3 is TGTGCCAGTAAAGGGGCGCACTCTGGGGCCAACGTCCTGACTTTC. Encoded protein: CASKGAHSGANVLTF.

The chain carries TRBV14 and TRBJ2-7; either TRBD1 or TRBD2 may supply D (5 bases each). Germline assignment: CDR1 SGHDN and CDR2 FVKESK. Trimming took off 4 bases at V and 4 bases at J, with 17 bases between the two ends. The CDR3 has 15 amino acids. This CDR3 is CASSRAGTDIYEQYF. CDR3 in DNA: TGTGCCAGCAGCCGAGCCGGGACCGATATTTACGAGCAGTACTTC.

This chain connects TRBV6-5 to TRBJ1-1; the D is unclear. Trimming took off 0 bases at V and 4 bases at J, with 12 bases between the two ends. Germline V CDR1 and CDR2: MNHEY, SVGAGI. CDR3 size: 15 residues. DNA of the CDR3: TGTGCCAGCAGTTACTCGAAGGGTCTGAGCACTGAAGCTTTCTTT. Translating gives CASSYSKGLSTEAFF.

The chain recombines TRBV29-1 with TRBJ1-2, with 7 bases that match TRBD1. Germline V gene sequence: CDR1 SQVTM, CDR2 ANQGSEA. This CDR3 comprises 17 residues. Trimming cost V 4 bases and J 8 bases; bases outside gene matches: 22. CDR3 in amino acids: CSVVSVVAQTGKDGYTF. CDR3 nucleotides: TGCAGCGTTGTGAGTGTCGTGGCCCAGACAGGGAAGGACGGCTACACCTTC.

The chain employs TRBV6-5 and TRBJ2-5, with TRBD1 as a possible D gene (6 bases). The length of the CDR3 is 11 residues. Germline V gene data show CDR1 as MNHEY and CDR2 as SVGAGI. V gave up 5 bases and J gave up 10 bases, with 11 bases separating them. DNA of the CDR3: TGTGCCAGCAGTGCAGGGGAAGACCAGTACTTC. It yields the protein CASSAGEDQYF.

In its sample, this clone was seen once. V gene TRBV5-4 combines with J gene TRBJ2-3; a weak D match, TRBD2 (5 bases). The germline CDR1 and CDR2 sequences are SGHNT and YYREEE (reference sequence). The ends were cut back, 7 bases at V and 3 bases at J, with 12 bases in the middle. This CDR3 has 13 residues. CDR3 region: CASRRGGTDTQYF. CDR3 bases: TGTGCCAGCCGCCGGGGTGGGACAGATACGCAGTATTTT.

The rearrangement uses TRBV6-1 and TRBJ2-3, with 9 bases matching TRBD1. The CDR3 has 15 amino acids. Per the germline V gene, CDR1 is MNHNS and CDR2 is SASEGT. J lost 1 base, V lost 6 bases, and 5 bases had no gene match. Written as DNA, the CDR3 is TGTGCCAGCAGGCCTACAGGGGGCGGCACAGATACGCAGTATTTT. Its protein is CASRPTGGGTDTQYF.